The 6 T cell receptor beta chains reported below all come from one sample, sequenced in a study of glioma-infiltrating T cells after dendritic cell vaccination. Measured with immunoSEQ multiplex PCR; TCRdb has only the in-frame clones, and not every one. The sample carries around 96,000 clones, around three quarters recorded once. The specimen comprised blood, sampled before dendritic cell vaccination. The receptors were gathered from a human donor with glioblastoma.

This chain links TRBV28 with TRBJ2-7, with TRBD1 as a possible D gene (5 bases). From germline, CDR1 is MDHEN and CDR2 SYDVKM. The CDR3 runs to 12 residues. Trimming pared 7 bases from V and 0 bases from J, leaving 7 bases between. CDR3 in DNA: TGTGCCAGCACGGACAACTCCTACGAGCAGTACTTC. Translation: CASTDNSYEQYF.

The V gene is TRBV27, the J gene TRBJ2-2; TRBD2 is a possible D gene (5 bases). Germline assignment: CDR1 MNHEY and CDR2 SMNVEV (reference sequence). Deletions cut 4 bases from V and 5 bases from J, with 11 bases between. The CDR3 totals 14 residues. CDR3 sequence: CASSSLEGTGELFF. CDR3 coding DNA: TGTGCCAGCAGTTCCCTCGAGGGAACCGGGGAGCTGTTTTTT.

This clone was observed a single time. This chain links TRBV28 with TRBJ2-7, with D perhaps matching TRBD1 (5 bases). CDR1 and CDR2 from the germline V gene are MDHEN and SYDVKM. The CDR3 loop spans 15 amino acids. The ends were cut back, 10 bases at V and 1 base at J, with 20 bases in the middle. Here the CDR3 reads CATLLGQGLSYEQYF. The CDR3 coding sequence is TGTGCCACCCTGCTGGGTCAGGGTCTGTCCTACGAGCAGTACTTC.

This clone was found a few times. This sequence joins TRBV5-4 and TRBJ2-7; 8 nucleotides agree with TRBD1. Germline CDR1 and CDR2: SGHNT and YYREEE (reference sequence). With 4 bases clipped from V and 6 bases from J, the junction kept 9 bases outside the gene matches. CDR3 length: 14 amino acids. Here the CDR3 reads CASSQDSRGREQYF. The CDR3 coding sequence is TGTGCCAGCAGCCAAGATAGCAGGGGGCGCGAGCAGTACTTC.

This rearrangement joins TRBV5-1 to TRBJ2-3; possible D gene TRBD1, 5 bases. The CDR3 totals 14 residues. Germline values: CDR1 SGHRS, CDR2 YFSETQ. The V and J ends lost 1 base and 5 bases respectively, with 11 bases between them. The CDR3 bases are TGCGCCAGCAGCTTGTTCGCAGGACAAGATACGCAGTATTTT. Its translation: CASSLFAGQDTQYF.

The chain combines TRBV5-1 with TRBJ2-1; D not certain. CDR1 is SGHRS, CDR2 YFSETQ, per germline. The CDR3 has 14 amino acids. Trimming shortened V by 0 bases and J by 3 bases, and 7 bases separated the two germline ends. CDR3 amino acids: CASSLVADYNEQFF. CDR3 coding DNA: TGCGCCAGCAGCTTGGTGGCCGACTACAATGAGCAGTTCTTC. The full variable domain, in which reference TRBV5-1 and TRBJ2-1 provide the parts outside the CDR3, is KAGVTQTPRYLIKTRGQQVTLSCSPISGHRSVSWYQQTPGQGLQFLFEYFSETQRNKGNFPGRFSGRQFSNSRSEMNVSTLELGDSALYLCASSLVADYNEQFFGPGTRLTVL.